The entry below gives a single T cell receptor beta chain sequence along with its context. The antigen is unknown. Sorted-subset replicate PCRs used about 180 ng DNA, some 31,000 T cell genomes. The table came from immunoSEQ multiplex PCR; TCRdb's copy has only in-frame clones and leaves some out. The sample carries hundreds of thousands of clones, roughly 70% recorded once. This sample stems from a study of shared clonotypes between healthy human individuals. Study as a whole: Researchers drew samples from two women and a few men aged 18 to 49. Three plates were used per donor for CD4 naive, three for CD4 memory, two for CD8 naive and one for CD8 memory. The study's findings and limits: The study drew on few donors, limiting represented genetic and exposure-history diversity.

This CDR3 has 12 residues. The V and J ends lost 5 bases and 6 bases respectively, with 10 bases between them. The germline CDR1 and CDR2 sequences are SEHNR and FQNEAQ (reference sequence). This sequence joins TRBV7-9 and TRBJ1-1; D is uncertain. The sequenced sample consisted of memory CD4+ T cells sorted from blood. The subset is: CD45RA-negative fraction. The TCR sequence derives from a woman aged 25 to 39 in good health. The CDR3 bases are TGTGCCAGCAGCCTAACATTGGCTGAAGCTTTCTTT. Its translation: CASSLTLAEAFF.